The 14 T cell receptor beta chains reported below all come from one sample, sequenced in a study of T cells expressing NK-cell markers. Reanalyzing the 5' RACE reads, TCRdb keeps one entry per CDR3 protein, without DNA. The sample's table shows hundreds of thousands of distinct CDR3 sequences. The sequenced material came from blood T cells: a sorted CD56 or NKG2C T cell subset, CD4+ or CD8+ T cells, or bulk PBMC T cells (not recorded which). The receptors derive from a woman aged 18 to 75 in good health.

The chain combines TRBV5-6 with TRBJ2-5. The CDR3 totals 14 residues. CDR1 and CDR2 from the germline V gene are SGHDT and YYEEEE. The CDR3 loop reads CASSRTRYQETQYF.

The chain employs TRBV12-3 or TRBV12-4 and TRBJ1-2; no DNA is available, so the TRBD1 call from TCRdb remains unchecked. The CDR3 is 12 amino acids. The CDR3 protein is CASSFSELGHTF.

The chain combines TRBV6-1 with TRBJ2-7; the D gene TCRdb calls, TRBD1, cannot be checked with no DNA. Germline CDR1 is MNHNS and CDR2 is SASEGT. The CDR3 runs 15 residues. The CDR3 protein is CASRPGLLRDNEQYF.

The rearrangement links TRBV7-2 to TRBJ1-3; TCRdb's assignment of TRBD1 cannot be checked, as there is no DNA. This CDR3 spans 15 amino acids. Germline V gene data show CDR1 as SGHTA and CDR2 as FQGNSA. The CDR3 here is CASSRTTVSGNTIYF.

The chain is built from TRBV6-1 and TRBJ2-1. Germline V gives CDR1 MNHNS, CDR2 SASEGT. This CDR3 spans 15 amino acids. The CDR3 region is CASSRNHPSYNEQFF.

V usage is TRBV4-3 and J usage is TRBJ2-3; with no DNA, the TCRdb D assignment of TRBD1 cannot be verified. CDR1 is LGHNA, CDR2 YSLEER, per germline. CDR3 length: 14 residues. CDR3 sequence: CASSLLDRADTQYF.

The chain couples TRBV4-2 to TRBJ2-1; TCRdb returns TRBD2, unconfirmable since there is no DNA. CDR1 and CDR2 from the germline V gene are LGHNA and YNFKEQ. The CDR3 sequence is 16 residues long. The CDR3 region is CASSQVGSGSRNEQFF.

This chain connects TRBV18 to TRBJ2-1. In germline, CDR1 is KGHSH, CDR2 LQKENI. This CDR3 comprises 13 residues. CDR3: CASSPPGFNEQFF.

The rearrangement uses TRBV20-1 and TRBJ1-1. Germline CDR1 and CDR2: DFQATT and SNEGSKA (reference sequence). There are 12 residues in the CDR3. The CDR3 sequence is CSARVEVTEAFF.

This sequence joins TRBV6-5 and TRBJ1-3. The germline gives CDR1 MNHEY, CDR2 SVGAGI. The CDR3 loop spans 13 amino acids. The CDR3 is CASSYLGGNTIYF.

V is TRBV11-2 and J is TRBJ2-1. Germline V CDR1 and CDR2: SGHAT, FQNNGV. The CDR3 totals 13 residues. The CDR3 sequence: CASSFQQLGEQFF. Supplemented by reference TRBV11-2 and TRBJ2-1, the full variable domain reads EAGVAQSPRYKIIEKRQSVAFWCNPISGHATLYWYQQILGQGPKLLIQFQNNGVVDDSQLPKDRFSAERLKGVDSTLKIQPAKLEDSAVYLCASSFQQLGEQFFGPGTRLTVL.

The chain employs TRBV12-3 or TRBV12-4 and TRBJ1-5; TCRdb indicates TRBD1, and absent DNA this call remains unverified. The CDR3 is made up of 17 amino acids. The CDR3 loop reads CASSPGPNRVGNQPQHF.

The chain carries TRBV5-1 and TRBJ1-4; TCRdb's assignment of TRBD1 cannot be checked, as there is no DNA. This CDR3 has 15 residues. Germline lookup yields CDR1 SGHRS and CDR2 YFSETQ. The CDR3 protein is CASSLSPGTNEKLFF.

The rearrangement uses TRBV5-1 and TRBJ1-2; TCRdb's D call of TRBD1 is untestable without DNA. The CDR3 loop spans 13 amino acids. Germline lookup yields CDR1 SGHRS and CDR2 YFSETQ. This CDR3 is CASSSDRLYGYTF.